One sample yielded the 22 T cell receptor beta chains listed below, sequenced in a study of cytomegalovirus exposure and HLA in healthy donors (dated by TCRdb to about 2017). The library was made by the immunoSEQ multiplex PCR assay. For the multiplex PCR, a mixture combining 60 forward primers for TCR Vbeta segments and 13 reverse primers for TCR Jbeta segments was used. TCRdb limited this immuneACCESS table to in-frame rearrangements with V and J called. A share of clones is missing; checked studies link under half to unresolved V genes, and the rest is unexplained. The sample table lists tens of thousands of clones, less than 75% of them with a count of one. The ten largest clones take up around 2.3% of the sample. Sequences were obtained from PBMCs. The receptors originated from a man aged 25-40 years in good health and CMV-seronegative.

This clone was seen only a few times. The rearrangement joins TRBV28 to TRBJ1-2; TRBD1 matches at 10 bases. The germline V gene encodes CDR1 MDHEN and CDR2 SYDVKM. V lost 6 bases and J lost 8; bases outside the gene matches: 9. The CDR3 runs to 14 residues. The CDR3 region has the DNA TGTGCCAGCAGCAGGGACAGGGGACGCTCCGGCTACACCTTC. This gives the protein CASSRDRGRSGYTF.

J is TRBJ2-7 and V is TRBV6-1, with a tentative D call TRBD2 (5 bases). The germline gives CDR1 MNHNS, CDR2 SASEGT. The CDR3 runs 15 residues. Deletions cut 2 bases from V and 0 bases from J, with 11 bases between. The CDR3 DNA follows: TGTGCCAGCAGTGAATTTCGGGGATTCTCCTACGAGCAGTACTTC. As protein: CASSEFRGFSYEQYF.

V is TRBV7-2 and J is TRBJ2-7, with D perhaps TRBD2 (5 bases). The CDR3 runs to 14 residues. Germline values: CDR1 SGHTA, CDR2 FQGNSA. V dropped 5 bases and J dropped 4 bases, with 15 bases sitting between them. CDR3 in amino acids: CASSRLGNLYEQYF. CDR3 DNA sequence: TGTGCCAGCAGCCGGCTCGGGAATTTATACGAGCAGTACTTC.

The rearrangement uses TRBV4-1 and TRBJ2-5, with D perhaps TRBD2 (5 bases). The J call may be wrong; the DNA end is better matched by TRBJ2-7. From germline, CDR1 is MGHRA and CDR2 YSYEKL. This CDR3 has 13 amino acids. CDR3 coding DNA: TGCGCCAGCAGCCCGGGATCAACCTACGAGCAGTACTTC. Translated: CASSPGSTYEQYF.

The J gene is TRBJ1-6, the V gene TRBV30; D gene uncertain. The V and J ends lost 3 bases and 6 bases respectively, with 6 bases between them. This CDR3 is 12 amino acids long. Germline CDR1 is GTSNPN and CDR2 is SVGIG (reference sequence). The CDR3 DNA is TGTGCCTGGAGGGCCTTTAATTCACCCCTCCACTTT. As protein: CAWRAFNSPLHF.

In this sample, this clone turned up a few times. The V gene is TRBV4-1, the J gene TRBJ1-4; D gene uncertain. Germline values: CDR1 MGHRA, CDR2 YSYEKL. This CDR3 spans 18 amino acids. Trimming pared 0 bases from V and 5 bases from J, leaving 19 bases between. CDR3 protein: CASSQDKVGRASNEKLFF. The CDR3 DNA reads TGCGCCAGCAGCCAAGATAAAGTAGGGAGGGCGTCGAATGAAAAACTGTTTTTT.

V is TRBV19 and J is TRBJ1-1; maybe TRBD1 (6 bases). CDR3 length: 12 residues. Germline CDR1 LNHDA, CDR2 SQIVND (reference sequence). Trimming left V 4 bases short and J 6 bases short, with 9 bases between. DNA of the CDR3: TGTGCCAGTAGTACAGGGGCATCTGAAGCTTTCTTT. Protein: CASSTGASEAFF.

The chain has TRBV27 and TRBJ1-5; 9 bases are shared with TRBD1. Germline CDR1 is MNHEY and CDR2 is SMNVEV (reference sequence). This CDR3 comprises 16 residues. The J segment lost 6 bases and the V segment lost 5 bases, leaving 11 bases of the junction unmatched. CDR3 loop: CASSNPGQGRVQPQHF. CDR3 bases: TGTGCCAGCAGTAACCCGGGACAGGGAAGGGTTCAGCCCCAGCATTTT.

This clone was detected only once. V and J are TRBV18 and TRBJ2-7; TRBD2 matches 9 bases. Germline values: CDR1 KGHSH, CDR2 LQKENI. The CDR3 runs 15 residues. With V trimmed by 6 bases and J by 2 bases, 8 bases remained unmatched. For the CDR3, the DNA is TGTGCCAGCTCGCCCGGGACTAGCAGAACCTACGAGCAGTACTTC. As protein: CASSPGTSRTYEQYF.

There are a few counts of this clone. This chain links TRBV4-3 with TRBJ1-2, with D hard to call. Germline loops: CDR1 LGHNA, CDR2 YSLEER. V was trimmed by 4 bases and J by 8 bases, leaving 17 bases between them. The CDR3 extends over 14 amino acids. The CDR3 DNA reads as TGCGCCAGCAGCCCCTCCGAGCCTTATTTGGGCTACACCTTC. Translation: CASSPSEPYLGYTF.

This clone was found a few times. The chain employs TRBV30 and TRBJ1-3; D gene ambiguous. The germline gives CDR1 GTSNPN, CDR2 SVGIG (reference sequence). V lost 3 bases and J 4 bases, leaving 16 bases between the germline ends. The CDR3 extends over 15 amino acids. The CDR3 bases are TGTGCCTGGAGCCCCACGGGGAGGGTCGGAAACACCATATATTTT. Its protein product is CAWSPTGRVGNTIYF.

This chain uses TRBV6-5 with TRBJ2-1, with 13 bases lining up with TRBD2. The CDR3 contains 16 residues. The germline V gene encodes CDR1 MNHEY and CDR2 SVGAGI. V lost 0 bases and J lost 9; bases outside the gene matches: 5. This CDR3 is CASSYSRLAGGGEQFF. The CDR3 nucleotides read TGTGCCAGCAGTTACTCGAGACTAGCGGGGGGTGGTGAGCAGTTCTTC.

V gene TRBV2 combines with J gene TRBJ2-2, with D perhaps matching TRBD2 (5 bases). V lost 3 bases, J lost 4 bases, and 9 bases lay in between. CDR1 is SNHLY, CDR2 FYNNEI, per germline. The CDR3 length is 14 residues. The CDR3 region has the DNA TGTGCCAGCAGTGAGGCAGGAGGCACCGGGGAGCTGTTTTTT. Amino acid sequence: CASSEAGGTGELFF.

The chain uses TRBV6-5 and TRBJ2-2; 7 bases fit TRBD1. Germline CDR1 and CDR2: MNHEY and SVGAGI. CDR3 length: 14 residues. Unmatched junction bases numbered 5, after V lost 6 bases and J lost 4 bases. DNA for the CDR3: TGTGCCAGCAGCTCACAGGGGAGCACCGGGGAGCTGTTTTTT. Translation gives CASSSQGSTGELFF.

This sequence joins TRBV11-2 and TRBJ1-1; 8 bases line up with TRBD1. CDR1 and CDR2 (germline): SGHAT, FQNNGV. The trim removed 4 bases at V and 4 bases at J, leaving 8 bases unmatched. The CDR3 is 15 amino acids. CDR3 nucleotides: TGTGCCAGCAGCTCTTACAGGGGGGGGATCACTGAAGCTTTCTTT. Translation: CASSSYRGGITEAFF.

In this sample, this clone turned up a few times. The chain links TRBV2 to TRBJ1-4; TRBD1 agrees at 7 bases. This CDR3 spans 15 amino acids. Germline CDR1 reads SNHLY; CDR2 reads FYNNEI. With 6 bases clipped from V and 3 bases from J, the junction kept 7 bases outside the gene matches. Written as DNA, the CDR3 is TGTGCCAGCAGGGAGACAGGGAAACCTAATGAAAAACTGTTTTTT. Translation gives CASRETGKPNEKLFF.

The CDR3: CASSSDRYSKTGNNEQFF. The CDR3 nucleotides read TGTGCCAGCAGCTCCGACCGGTACAGCAAAACGGGGAACAATGAGCAGTTCTTC. The J gene is TRBJ2-1, the V gene TRBV7-3, with D perhaps TRBD2 (5 bases). Germline CDR1 is SGHTA and CDR2 is FQGTGA. There are 18 residues in the CDR3. Trimming took 4 bases from V and 5 from J, leaving 24 bases between them.

J is TRBJ1-5 and V is TRBV7-9, with TRBD1 matching over 7 bases. This CDR3 comprises 15 residues. The ends lost 0 bases at V and 11 bases at J; junction bases unmatched: 10. The germline gives CDR1 SEHNR, CDR2 FQNEAQ (reference sequence). CDR3 residues: CASSLAGQEGRAQHF. The CDR3, as DNA: TGTGCCAGCAGCTTAGCCGGACAGGAGGGTCGGGCCCAGCATTTT.

V gene TRBV6-5 combines with J gene TRBJ1-2; D call uncertain. With 4 bases removed from V and 5 bases from J, the gap between germline ends came to 17 bases. This CDR3 comprises 15 residues. The germline gives CDR1 MNHEY, CDR2 SVGAGI. CDR3: CASSSRPPTEYGYTF. DNA of the CDR3: TGTGCCAGCAGTTCGAGACCGCCGACGGAGTATGGCTACACCTTC.

The rearrangement joins TRBV12-5 to TRBJ1-1; the D is unclear. The CDR3 sequence is 15 residues long. Germline V gives CDR1 LGHNT, CDR2 FRNRAP. Deletions cut 5 bases from V and 5 bases from J, with 18 bases between. In DNA, the CDR3 is TGTGCTAGTGGTCCCCCTAGCGCCCTAACGACTGAAGCTTTCTTT. Translating gives CASGPPSALTTEAFF.

This clone turned up a few times. V and J are TRBV6-5 and TRBJ1-1; 7 bases line up with TRBD1. The CDR3 totals 15 residues. The V segment lost 2 bases and the J segment 4 bases; nucleotides outside the gene matches: 7. Germline V gene sequence: CDR1 MNHEY, CDR2 SVGAGI. The CDR3 region has the DNA TGTGCCAGCAGTTACACAATACAGGGGAGCACTGAAGCTTTCTTT. This codes for CASSYTIQGSTEAFF.

V and J are TRBV7-2 and TRBJ1-1, with TRBD1 matching 10 bases. In germline, CDR1 is SGHTA, CDR2 FQGNSA. With V trimmed by 1 base and J by 1 base, 3 bases remained unmatched. The CDR3 is 16 residues long. DNA of the CDR3: TGTGCCAGCAGCTTAGGGGGACAGGGGTGGAACACTGAAGCTTTCTTT. It yields the protein CASSLGGQGWNTEAFF.